The T cell receptor beta chain under discussion was sequenced for a study of PD-1 and CTLA-4 blockade in melanoma. From germline, CDR1 is SGHTA and CDR2 FQGNSA. The CDR3 consists of 16 residues. Trimming pared 1 base from V and 0 bases from J, leaving 10 bases between. This table comes from immunoSEQ multiplex PCR, and its TCRdb copy is limited to in-frame clones, with some not included. The sample lists around 21,000 clones, about 87% occurring once. This clonotype was obtained from a human donor with melanoma. This specimen consisted of CD8+ T cells from peripheral blood, obtained before anti-PD-1 treatment. The V gene is TRBV7-2, the J gene TRBJ1-3; D gene ambiguous. CDR3 loop: CASSLEPGISGNTIYF. DNA of the CDR3: TGTGCCAGCAGCTTAGAACCCGGGATCTCTGGAAACACCATATATTTT.